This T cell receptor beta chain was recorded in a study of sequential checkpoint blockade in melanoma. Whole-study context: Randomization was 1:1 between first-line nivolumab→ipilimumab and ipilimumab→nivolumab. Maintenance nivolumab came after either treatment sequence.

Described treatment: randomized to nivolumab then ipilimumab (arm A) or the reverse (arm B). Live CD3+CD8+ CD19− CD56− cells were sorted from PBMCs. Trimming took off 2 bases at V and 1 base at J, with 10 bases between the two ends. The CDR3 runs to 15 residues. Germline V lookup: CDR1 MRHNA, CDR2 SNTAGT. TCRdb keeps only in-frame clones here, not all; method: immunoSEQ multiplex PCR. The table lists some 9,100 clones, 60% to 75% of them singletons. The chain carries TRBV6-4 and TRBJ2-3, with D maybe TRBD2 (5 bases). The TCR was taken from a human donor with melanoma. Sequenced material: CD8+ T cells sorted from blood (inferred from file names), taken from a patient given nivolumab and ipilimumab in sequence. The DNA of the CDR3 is TGTGCCAGCAGTGACAACGCGGGCGGCACAGATACGCAGTATTTT. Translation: CASSDNAGGTDTQYF.